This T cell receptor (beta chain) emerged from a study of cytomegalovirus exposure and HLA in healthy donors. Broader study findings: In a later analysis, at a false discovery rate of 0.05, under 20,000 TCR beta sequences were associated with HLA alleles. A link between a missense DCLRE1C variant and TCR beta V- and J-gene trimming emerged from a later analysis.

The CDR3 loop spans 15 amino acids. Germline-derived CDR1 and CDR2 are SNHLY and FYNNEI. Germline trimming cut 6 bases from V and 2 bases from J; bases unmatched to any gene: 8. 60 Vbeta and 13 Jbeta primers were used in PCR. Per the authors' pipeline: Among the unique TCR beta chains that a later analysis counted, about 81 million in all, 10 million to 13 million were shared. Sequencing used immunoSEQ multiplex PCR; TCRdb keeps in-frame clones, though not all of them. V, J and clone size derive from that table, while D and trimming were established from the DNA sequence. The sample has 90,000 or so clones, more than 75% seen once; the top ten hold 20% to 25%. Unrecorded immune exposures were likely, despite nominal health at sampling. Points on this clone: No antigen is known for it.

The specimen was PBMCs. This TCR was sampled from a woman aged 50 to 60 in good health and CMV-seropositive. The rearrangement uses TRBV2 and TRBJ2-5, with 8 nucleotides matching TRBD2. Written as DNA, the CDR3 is TGTGCCAGCAGGGGTACTAGCGGTGGACAAGAGACCCAGTACTTC. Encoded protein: CASRGTSGGQETQYF.